What follows are 32 T cell receptor beta chains derived from one specimen sequenced in a study of CD8+ T cells in alopecia areata. cDNA reverse transcribed from extracted RNA served as the sequencing template. Only in-frame clones appear in the TCRdb table, and some are missing; sequencing was by immunoSEQ multiplex PCR. Sampling found more than 250,000 clones, none seen once. Sorting used CD4, CD8alpha, NKG2D, NKG2ACE and other markers on pooled cutaneous lymph node cells. Sequencing was performed on CD4+ T cells sorted from a lymph node. Receptors originate from a C3H/HeJ mouse with alopecia areata. For this mouse line, the MHC haplotype is H2-k.

In regard to this clone: Mouse gene names and germline throughout. The read falls 4 residues short of the CDR3 end, and the missing part is taken from the germline J gene. This sample includes further DNA sequences coding for the same CDR3. V and J are TRBV13-3 and TRBJ2-7; 9 bases are shared with TRBD2. The CDR3 totals 13 residues. From germline, CDR1 is NNHDY and CDR2 SYVADS. The CDR3: CASSGLGVYEQYF. CDR3 DNA (partial): TGTGCCAGCAGTGGACTGGGGGTGTAT.

On this clone itself: Mouse names are used for the genes. The read terminates 4 residues ahead of where the CDR3 ends, so the germline J gene completes it. Other DNA sequences from this sample encode an identical CDR3 as well. The J gene is TRBJ2-7, the V gene TRBV1; 8 bases are a match to TRBD2. Germline assignment: CDR1 NSQYPW and CDR2 LRSPGD (reference sequence). CDR3 length: 14 residues. This CDR3 reads CTCSADWGAYEQYF. The sequenced CDR3 bases are TGCACCTGCAGTGCAGACTGGGGGGCTTAT.

In the case of this clone: Germline and genes here are mouse. The read terminates 3 residues ahead of where the CDR3 ends, so the germline J gene completes it. V usage is TRBV13-3 and J usage is TRBJ1-6; no firm D call. TRBJ1-6 is designated an ORF whose function remains uncertain. Germline lookup yields CDR1 NNHDY and CDR2 SYVADS. This CDR3 spans 15 amino acids. The V end lost 1 base, the J end lost 0 bases, and 5 bases lay between the germline ends. The CDR3 DNA, read in part, is TGTGCCAGCAGTGATACCAGTTCCTATAATTCGCCC. Translating gives CASSDTSSYNSP. The CDR3 in its entirety is CASSDTSSYNSPLYF.

Remarks on this clone: Gene names are mouse gene names. The read falls 4 residues short of the CDR3 end, and the missing part is taken from the germline J gene. The chain joins TRBV13-2 to TRBJ2-3, with 7 bases that match TRBD1. The CDR3 totals 14 residues. After removal of 5 bases from V and 1 base from J, the junction contained 4 bases not matched to a gene. Germline V gene data show CDR1 as NNHNN and CDR2 as SYGAGS (reference sequence). Partial CDR3 DNA: TGTGCCAGCGGGACAGGGAATGGTGCAGAA. This sequence encodes CASGTGNGAE. The entire CDR3 reads CASGTGNGAETLYF.

This clone was detected a few times. Gene names follow the mouse nomenclature. The CDR3 end falls 4 residues outside the read, so it is completed with the germline J gene. The chain uses TRBV19 and TRBJ2-3, with 8 bases fitting TRBD2. Looked up from germline, CDR1 is FNHDT and CDR2 is SITEND (reference sequence). V shed 2 bases and J 3 bases; nucleotides not matched to a gene: 5. The CDR3 has 15 amino acids. The CDR3 DNA, read in part, is TGTGCCAGCAGTATCCCTGGGGGGAGAGCAGAA. As protein: CASSIPGGRAE. The entire CDR3 is CASSIPGGRAETLYF.

Worth noting for this clone: Genes and germline come from the mouse. Read sequence stops 4 residues before the CDR3 end, and the germline J gene provides the missing end. V is TRBV31 and J is TRBJ2-1; 8 nucleotides agree with TRBD2. Looked up from germline, CDR1 is GKSSPN and CDR2 is SITVG. This CDR3 is 15 amino acids long. CDR3 loop: CAWSLLGGAGAEQFF. Incomplete CDR3 DNA: TGTGCCTGGAGTCTACTCGGGGGGGCGGGGGCT.

This clone was seen more than once but under ten times. Mouse gene names apply. Read coverage stops 4 residues before the CDR3 terminus; the germline J gene supplies the remainder. The V gene is TRBV13-2, the J gene TRBJ1-2; D may be TRBD1 (6 bases). Trimming stripped 1 base from V and 1 base from J, with 8 bases between. Germline values: CDR1 NNHNN, CDR2 SYGAGS (reference sequence). This CDR3 has 14 residues. This chain's CDR3 is CASGDPGVNSDYTF. Incomplete CDR3 DNA: TGTGCCAGCGGTGATCCAGGGGTAAACTCC.

About this clone: Gene names and germline refer to mouse. The read gets to within 4 residues of the CDR3 end, and the germline J gene fills in the rest. The chain couples TRBV13-1 to TRBJ2-4; 9 bases line up with TRBD2. From germline, CDR1 is NSHNY and CDR2 SYGAGN. V lost 1 base, J lost 0 bases, and 3 bases stayed unmatched. The CDR3 extends over 16 amino acids. The CDR3 reads CASSDSGGESQNTLYF. Incomplete CDR3 DNA: TGTGCCAGCAGTGATTCTGGGGGGGAGAGTCAAAAC.

This clone was counted a few times. The gene names here belong to mouse. The CDR3 end lies 4 residues beyond the end of the read and is filled in from the germline J gene. Other DNA sequences within the sample encode an identical CDR3. This chain links TRBV5 with TRBJ2-7; 7 bases fit TRBD1. The junction had 1 base not matched to a gene; V was cut back by 2 bases and J by 3 bases. The CDR3 runs 13 residues. Germline assignment: CDR1 LGHNA and CDR2 YNLKQL (reference sequence). The CDR3 sequence is CASSQRTGYEQYF. CDR3 bases read: TGTGCCAGCAGCCAAAGGACAGGCTAT.

Note on this clone: Mouse gene names and germline throughout. Within the sample, other DNA sequences also encode this same CDR3. The CDR3 region is CASSDVWGGASAETLYF. The covered CDR3 bases are TGTGCCAGCAGTGACGTCTGGGGGGGCGCTAGTGCAGAA. The chain joins TRBV13-1 to TRBJ2-3; 10 positions match TRBD2. The read terminates 4 residues ahead of where the CDR3 ends, so the germline J gene completes it. Germline CDR1 NSHNY, CDR2 SYGAGN. V was clipped by 2 bases and J by 0 bases; unmatched bases: 6. The CDR3 runs to 17 residues.

A note on this clone: The gene symbols are mouse symbols. Read data end 4 residues before the CDR3 end; the end is taken from the germline J gene. Other DNA sequences from this sample encode an identical CDR3 as well. This chain connects TRBV1 to TRBJ2-5, with D maybe TRBD1 (7 bases). Germline V gene lookup returns CDR1 NSQYPW and CDR2 LRSPGD (reference sequence). CDR3 length: 14 residues. The CDR3 loop is CTCSAERGQDTQYF. CDR3 DNA (partial): TGCACCTGCAGTGCAGAAAGGGGGCAGGAC.

A word on this clone: Gene names denote mouse genes. The read comes to an end 4 residues before the CDR3 does, leaving the germline J gene to fill in the end. Other DNA sequences in the same sample also yield this CDR3. V usage is TRBV13-1 and J usage is TRBJ1-2, with unresolved D. V was shortened by 2 bases and J by 0 bases, with 8 bases between the two germline ends. The CDR3 consists of 14 residues. Germline V CDR1 and CDR2: NSHNY, SYGAGN. This CDR3 reads CASSEEGSNSDYTF. The part of the CDR3 DNA that was read is TGTGCCAGCAGTGAGGAGGGTTCAAACTCC.

As to this clone: The genes and germline here are from mouse. The read stops 3 residues short of the end of the CDR3; the missing end is completed from the germline J gene. The rearrangement links TRBV1 to TRBJ1-6, with D tentatively TRBD1 (5 bases). TRBJ1-6 is flagged as an ORF with uncertain function. This CDR3 has 14 residues. Trimming left V 1 base short and J 6 bases short, with 7 bases between. Germline CDR1 is NSQYPW and CDR2 is LRSPGD (reference sequence). CDR3 DNA, as far as it was read: TGCACCTGCAGTGCAGTGCAGGGTAATTCGCCC. Amino acids: CTCSAVQGNSP. The full CDR3 reads CTCSAVQGNSPLYF.

This clone was picked up many times. Gene names denote mouse genes. The read ends 4 residues early relative to the CDR3; the germline J gene fills the gap. This sequence joins TRBV17 and TRBJ2-5; D gene unclear. V was clipped by 4 bases and J by 0 bases, with 5 bases between them. CDR3 size: 13 residues. Germline lookup yields CDR1 MNHDT and CDR2 YYDKIL. The CDR3 sequence: CASSTLNQDTQYF. CDR3 DNA, as far as it was read: TGTGCTAGCAGTACCCTTAACCAAGAC.

This clone was recorded a few times. The gene symbols are mouse symbols. The read falls 4 residues short of the CDR3 end, and the missing part is taken from the germline J gene. The sample carries other DNA sequences with the same CDR3. J is TRBJ2-3 and V is TRBV13-1, with 8 bases fitting TRBD1. This CDR3 region has 15 residues. The germline gives CDR1 NSHNY, CDR2 SYGAGN. The trim removed 2 bases at V and 1 base at J, leaving 3 bases unmatched. The CDR3 DNA, read in part, is TGTGCCAGCAGTGACAGGGGGCGAGGTGCAGAA. This gives the protein CASSDRGRGAE. The CDR3 as a whole reads CASSDRGRGAETLYF.

Comment on this clone: Each gene name is a mouse one. The read gets to within 4 residues of the CDR3 end, and the germline J gene fills in the rest. The genes are TRBV13-1 and TRBJ2-5; TRBD1 agrees at 7 bases. With V trimmed by 5 bases and J by 0 bases, 3 bases remained unmatched. Germline lookup yields CDR1 NSHNY and CDR2 SYGAGN. The CDR3 contains 14 residues. CDR3 DNA, as far as it was read: TGTGCCAGCAGGGGACAGCTTAACCAAGAC. Translation: CASRGQLNQD. The CDR3 in its entirety is CASRGQLNQDTQYF.

This clone was detected only a few times. The gene symbols are mouse symbols. The CDR3 is cut off 4 residues early in the read; its end comes from the germline J gene. Other DNA sequences in this specimen translate into the identical CDR3. The J gene is TRBJ2-7, the V gene TRBV13-1, with TRBD2 identical over 9 bases. The CDR3 runs 13 residues. Per the germline V gene, CDR1 is NSHNY and CDR2 is SYGAGN. The CDR3 loop is CASSLLGGYEQYF. The sequenced part of the CDR3 DNA is TGTGCCAGCAGCCTACTGGGGGGTTAT.

Remarks on this clone: Gene and germline names: mouse. The observed sequence ends 4 residues before the CDR3 terminus, with the missing tail filled in from the germline J gene. The chain uses TRBV1 and TRBJ2-1; 8 bases line up with TRBD2. This CDR3 is 14 amino acids long. CDR1 and CDR2 from the germline V gene are NSQYPW and LRSPGD (reference sequence). CDR3 loop: CTCSGTGSGAEQFF. Partial CDR3 DNA: TGCACCTGCAGTGGGACTGGGTCGGGGGCT.

This clone appeared a few times. The listed genes are named as in mouse. The CDR3 goes on 4 residues after the read ends, and that part is filled in from the germline J gene. V and J are TRBV19 and TRBJ1-2; 7 bases are shared with TRBD1. The CDR3 loop spans 14 amino acids. V was clipped by 2 bases and J by 3 bases; unmatched bases: 4. The germline CDR1 and CDR2 sequences are FNHDT and SITEND (reference sequence). The chain's CDR3 is CASSMDRRDSDYTF. The sequenced CDR3 bases are TGTGCCAGCAGTATGGACAGGAGGGACTCC. The variable domain in full, completed from reference TRBV19 and TRBJ1-2, reads GGIITQTPKFLIGQEGQKLTLKCQQNFNHDTMYWYRQDSGKGLRLIYYSITENDLQKGDLSEGYDASREKKSSFSLTVTSAQKNEMAVFLCASSMDRRDSDYTFGSGTRLLVI.

This clone was found a few times. Mouse germline and gene names are used. The CDR3 goes on 4 residues after the read ends, and that part is filled in from the germline J gene. This chain links TRBV3 with TRBJ2-5; 11 bases align to TRBD2. The J segment lost 0 bases and the V segment lost 6 bases, leaving 5 bases of the junction unmatched. The CDR3 covers 16 residues. The germline V gene encodes CDR1 SNHLY and CDR2 FYNGKV (reference sequence). The sequenced CDR3 bases are TGTGCCAGCAGGCCGGGACTGGGGGCTAACCAAGAC. It yields the protein CASRPGLGANQD. The CDR3 reads in full as CASRPGLGANQDTQYF.

Of note for this clone: The gene symbols are mouse symbols. The observed sequence ends 4 residues before the CDR3 terminus, with the missing tail filled in from the germline J gene. The rearrangement uses TRBV19 and TRBJ2-5, with TRBD1 matching over 11 bases. The V and J ends lost 5 bases and 3 bases, in that order; junction bases with no gene match: 5. Germline V gene lookup returns CDR1 FNHDT and CDR2 SITEND (reference sequence). The CDR3 spans 15 residues. The sequenced part of the CDR3 DNA is TGTGCCAGCAGCGACCGGGACAGGGGGCAAGAC. Residues: CASSDRDRGQD. The CDR3 in its entirety is CASSDRDRGQDTQYF.

A remark on this clone: The gene symbols are mouse symbols. This CDR3 reads CTCSADPGWYAEQFF. The sequenced part of the CDR3 DNA is TGCACCTGCAGTGCAGATCCTGGGTGGTATGCT. The chain is built from TRBV1 and TRBJ2-1, with D possibly matching TRBD2 (5 bases). The read terminates 4 residues ahead of where the CDR3 ends, so the germline J gene completes it. Trimming removed 0 bases from V and 4 bases from J, with 10 bases in between. Per germline, CDR1 NSQYPW and CDR2 LRSPGD (reference sequence). The CDR3 is made up of 15 amino acids.

This clone was seen a few times. Any gene name here is a mouse gene name. Read coverage stops 4 residues before the CDR3 terminus; the germline J gene supplies the remainder. V usage is TRBV13-3 and J usage is TRBJ2-4, with a tentative D call TRBD1 (6 bases). The CDR3 consists of 12 residues. Germline-derived CDR1 and CDR2 are NNHDY and SYVADS. The CDR3: CASRDSKNTLYF. The covered CDR3 bases are TGTGCCAGCAGGGACAGTAAAAAC.

There are a few counts of this clone. The genes and germline here are from mouse. The read ends 4 residues early relative to the CDR3; the germline J gene fills the gap. This rearrangement joins TRBV31 to TRBJ2-1, with a tentative D call TRBD1 (6 bases). V was clipped by 4 bases and J by 3 bases, with 7 bases between them. Germline lookup yields CDR1 GKSSPN and CDR2 SITVG. CDR3 length: 12 amino acids. The CDR3 protein is CAWKGGYAEQFF. The covered CDR3 bases are TGTGCCTGGAAAGGGGGCTATGCT.

This clone occurred a few times. Mouse names are used for the genes. The read terminates 4 residues before the CDR3 end, so the remaining end is supplied by the germline J gene. V and J are TRBV13-1 and TRBJ2-2; tentatively, D is TRBD1 (6 bases). The CDR3 loop spans 14 amino acids. The V and J ends lost 5 bases and 0 bases respectively, with 8 bases between them. The germline gives CDR1 NSHNY, CDR2 SYGAGN. The part of the CDR3 DNA that was read is TGTGCCAGCAGGGACAGTTCAAACACCGGG. It yields the protein CASRDSSNTG. The complete CDR3 sequence is CASRDSSNTGQLYF.

On this clone: Genes and germline come from the mouse. Read sequence stops 3 residues before the CDR3 end, and the germline J gene provides the missing end. This sequence joins TRBV19 and TRBJ1-6; tentatively, D is TRBD1 (6 bases). TRBJ1-6 has ORF status, its function being uncertain. Per germline, CDR1 FNHDT and CDR2 SITEND (reference sequence). The CDR3 contains 13 residues. The ends were cut back, 6 bases at V and 3 bases at J, with 7 bases in the middle. CDR3 bases read: TGTGCCAGCAAGGACAGCTATAATTCGCCC. Protein sequence: CASKDSYNSP. The full CDR3 is CASKDSYNSPLYF.

This clone was counted between two and nine times. The genes and germline here are from mouse. The read comes to an end 4 residues before the CDR3 does, leaving the germline J gene to fill in the end. This specimen includes other DNA sequences encoding the same CDR3. The chain combines TRBV5 with TRBJ2-3; 7 bases fit TRBD1. The germline V gene encodes CDR1 LGHNA and CDR2 YNLKQL (reference sequence). The CDR3 length is 15 residues. The V gene end was trimmed by 1 base and the J gene end by 0 bases; junction bases not matched to a gene: 1. The CDR3 reads CASSQARGSAETLYF. Partial CDR3 DNA: TGTGCCAGCAGCCAAGCCAGGGGGAGTGCAGAA.

This clone came up a few times. Gene names and germline refer to mouse. The read gets to within 4 residues of the CDR3 end, and the germline J gene fills in the rest. This CDR3 is also generated by other DNA sequences in the sample. J is TRBJ2-4 and V is TRBV1; TRBD1 might be the D (7 bases). The CDR3 is 15 amino acids. The germline CDR1 and CDR2 sequences are NSQYPW and LRSPGD (reference sequence). The ends were cut back, 3 bases at V and 0 bases at J, with 10 bases in the middle. The chain's CDR3 is CTCSAQGGSQNTLYF. CDR3 DNA (partial): TGCACCTGCAGTGCTCAGGGGGGTAGTCAAAAC.

Only a few counts were recorded for this clone. Mouse names are used for the genes. The read terminates 4 residues before the CDR3 end, so the remaining end is supplied by the germline J gene. The same CDR3 arises from other DNA sequences in this sample as well. The chain joins TRBV19 to TRBJ2-7; the D is unclear. The CDR3 has 11 residues. The V and J ends lost 5 bases and 3 bases respectively, with 6 bases between them. Germline CDR1 reads FNHDT; CDR2 reads SITEND (reference sequence). The DNA read from the CDR3 is TGTGCCAGCAGACAAAACTAT. Protein: CASRQNY. Given in full, the CDR3 is CASRQNYEQYF.

The sample holds a few counts of this clone. The genes are named according to mouse. Other DNA sequences of this sample code for an identical CDR3. CDR3 DNA, as far as it was read: TGCACCTGCAGTGCCGCAGGGGACTCC. It specifies CTCSAAGDS. The whole CDR3 protein is CTCSAAGDSDYTF. V gene TRBV1 combines with J gene TRBJ1-2; tentatively, D is TRBD1 (6 bases). With the read ending 4 residues before the CDR3 end, the germline J gene is used to fill in that end. The CDR3 is made up of 13 amino acids. V shed 3 bases and J shed 3 bases, with 8 bases lying between them. In germline, CDR1 is NSQYPW, CDR2 LRSPGD (reference sequence).

The table lists this clone with a few counts. Genes and germline are mouse. The sequenced fragment ends 4 residues before the CDR3 boundary, so the rest is inferred from the germline J gene. The V and J genes are TRBV17 and TRBJ2-5, with 8 bases matching TRBD2. Germline trimming cut 2 bases from V and 0 bases from J; bases unmatched to any gene: 7. This CDR3 is 17 amino acids long. Germline CDR1 reads MNHDT; CDR2 reads YYDKIL. CDR3 loop: CASSRLGGEENQDTQYF. The covered CDR3 bases are TGTGCTAGCAGTAGACTGGGGGGAGAGGAGAACCAAGAC.

In regard to this clone: Any gene name here is a mouse gene name. The sequenced CDR3 bases are TGTGCCAGCAGGGACAGGGGGTCCTATGCT. Its protein is CASRDRGSYA. Given in full, the CDR3 is CASRDRGSYAEQFF. The rearrangement joins TRBV13-1 to TRBJ2-1; 10 bases align to TRBD1. The sequenced fragment ends 4 residues before the CDR3 boundary, so the rest is inferred from the germline J gene. V trimming: 5 bases; J trimming: 3 bases; junction bases outside the gene matches: 2. The germline V gene encodes CDR1 NSHNY and CDR2 SYGAGN. The CDR3 contains 14 residues.